The source of this T cell receptor (beta chain) is a study of shared clonotypes between healthy human individuals. Findings of the study overall: Richness estimates generally favored naive over memory subsets. Relative to their counterparts shared across all four donors, non-shared clonotypes exhibited diminished generation probabilities.

This CDR3 is built from 18 residues. Trimming cost V 3 bases and J 0 bases; bases outside gene matches: 8. Germline CDR1 is SGHNT and CDR2 is YYREEE (reference sequence). Produced via immunoSEQ multiplex PCR; TCRdb's table is partial and in-frame only. The repertoire includes about 1,500,000 clones, roughly 96% of them detected once, and approximately 1.2% sits in the top ten. Researchers partitioned CD4+ cells into CD45RA+ naive and CD45RA-negative memory subsets. To note about this clone: Antigen unknown.

This sequence was found in a man aged 25-45 years in good health. Sequencing input: naive CD4+ T cells sorted from blood. Subset noted: CD45RA+ positively selected. This sequence joins TRBV5-4 and TRBJ2-2; 10 nucleotides agree with TRBD2. CDR3 coding DNA: TGTGCCAGCAGCTCCGGGACTAGCGCAAGAACGAACACCGGGGAGCTGTTTTTT. This sequence encodes CASSSGTSARTNTGELFF.